This passage covers 31 T cell receptor beta chains from one sample sequenced in a study of beta chain features in type 1 diabetes. TCRB transcripts that were expressed got sequenced, as all of the isolated RNA had been reverse transcribed. Method: immunoSEQ multiplex PCR; TCRdb's copy keeps in-frame clones and lacks some. The sample consists of fewer than 650,000 clones, about 16% of them appearing once. The sequencing sample was made of naive CD4+ T cells from blood. Receptors were obtained from a man aged 18 to 29 in good health.

The rearrangement joins TRBV9 to TRBJ2-6, with 11 bases identical to TRBD2. This CDR3 spans 20 amino acids. Germline V CDR1 and CDR2: SGDLS, YYNGEE. J lost 4 bases, V lost 0 bases, and 12 bases had no gene match. CDR3 loop: CASSVATRSGRASGANVLTF. In DNA, the CDR3 is TGTGCCAGCAGCGTAGCTACTCGTAGCGGGAGGGCCTCGGGGGCCAACGTCCTGACTTTC.

The V gene is TRBV9, the J gene TRBJ2-7, with D possibly matching TRBD1 (5 bases). Germline lookup yields CDR1 SGDLS and CDR2 YYNGEE. This CDR3 is built from 15 residues. Between the trimmed V and J ends, which lost 0 bases and 5 bases, there was a span of 15 bases. This CDR3 reads CASSVAPSGFDEQYF. CDR3 nucleotide sequence: TGTGCCAGCAGCGTAGCCCCCTCAGGGTTCGACGAGCAGTACTTC. The complete variable domain, with remaining parts taken from reference TRBV9 and TRBJ2-7, reads DSGVTQTPKHLITATGQRVTLRCSPRSGDLSVYWYQQSLDQGLQFLIQYYNGEERAKGNILERFSAQQFPDLHSELNLSSLELGDSALYFCASSVAPSGFDEQYFGPGTRLTVT.

The V call is TRBV5-4, the J call TRBJ2-4; D perhaps matches TRBD1 (5 bases). The V gene lost 4 bases and the J gene lost 2 bases, with 13 bases spanning the gap. The CDR3 runs 15 residues. The germline V gene encodes CDR1 SGHNT and CDR2 YYREEE (reference sequence). The CDR3: CASSQQAESKNIQYF. CDR3 bases: TGTGCCAGCAGCCAACAGGCGGAATCCAAAAACATTCAGTACTTC.

This chain links TRBV6-5 with TRBJ1-5; D is undetermined. The CDR3 spans 14 residues. CDR1 and CDR2 (germline): MNHEY, SVGAGI. V gave up 6 bases and J gave up 0 bases, with 9 bases separating them. CDR3 in amino acids: CASSRSSSNQPQHF. CDR3 in DNA: TGTGCCAGCAGCCGGAGCAGTAGCAATCAGCCCCAGCATTTT.

In nucleotides, the CDR3 is TGTGCCTGGAGTGTAAAGGGCATCCAAGAGACCCAGTACTTC. Translating it yields CAWSVKGIQETQYF. This chain uses TRBV30 with TRBJ2-5, with unresolved D. Germline values: CDR1 GTSNPN, CDR2 SVGIG (reference sequence). The germline V and J ends were trimmed by 0 bases and 1 base, with 9 bases remaining between them. The CDR3 consists of 14 residues.

Notes on this clone: The same CDR3 also results from other DNA sequences found in this sample. The chain is built from TRBV6-5 and TRBJ2-2; D may be TRBD1 (5 bases). With 5 bases removed from V and 6 bases from J, the gap between germline ends came to 7 bases. This CDR3 is built from 12 residues. Germline V lookup: CDR1 MNHEY, CDR2 SVGAGI. The CDR3 loop reads CASSKGPGELFF. In nucleotides, the CDR3 is TGTGCCAGCAGTAAGGGGCCCGGGGAGCTGTTTTTT.

This clone occurred a few times. The chain couples TRBV20-1 to TRBJ2-3; D is unclear. From germline, CDR1 is DFQATT and CDR2 SNEGSKA (reference sequence). Between the trimmed V and J ends, which lost 1 base and 7 bases, there was a span of 6 bases. This CDR3 contains 11 residues. The CDR3 reads CSARGAYTQYF. CDR3 nucleotide sequence: TGCAGTGCTAGAGGGGCGTATACGCAGTATTTT.

A few counts support this clone. The sample contains more than one DNA sequence encoding this CDR3. The chain uses TRBV7-2 and TRBJ2-7; D remains unclear. The V and J ends lost 5 bases and 4 bases respectively, with 6 bases between them. Germline CDR1 is SGHTA and CDR2 is FQGNSA. The CDR3 is 11 residues long. In DNA, the CDR3 is TGTGCCAGCAGCGTGACATACGAGCAGTACTTC. Residues: CASSVTYEQYF.

This chain joins TRBV10-3 and TRBJ2-2; 7 bases align to TRBD1. This CDR3 is built from 15 residues. V lost 6 bases and J lost 1; bases outside the gene matches: 5. Germline lookup yields CDR1 ENHRY and CDR2 SYGVKD. The CDR3 bases are TGTGCCATCAGGTCCGGGACAGTGAACACCGGGGAGCTGTTTTTT. Protein sequence: CAIRSGTVNTGELFF.

The chain recombines TRBV6-6 with TRBJ1-4; possible D gene TRBD1, 5 bases. Trimming removed 8 bases from V and 4 bases from J, with 14 bases in between. CDR3 length: 14 amino acids. Germline V gene sequence: CDR1 MNHNY, CDR2 SVGAGI (reference sequence). The CDR3 coding sequence is TGTGCCAGCTGGGGTCTGAGGGGTAATGAAAAACTGTTTTTT. This codes for CASWGLRGNEKLFF.

This clone was counted a few times. This rearrangement joins TRBV29-1 to TRBJ2-6, with D possibly being TRBD1 or TRBD2 (5 bases each). Germline V gene lookup returns CDR1 SQVTM and CDR2 ANQGSEA. V shed 5 bases and J shed 4 bases, with 15 bases lying between them. The CDR3 consists of 15 residues. The CDR3 DNA follows: TGCAGCGTTATGGGGGAACCCGCCGGGGCCAACGTCCTGACTTTC. This sequence encodes CSVMGEPAGANVLTF.

The chain is built from TRBV29-1 and TRBJ2-7, with 8 bases lining up with TRBD1. The CDR3 length is 13 residues. The germline V gene encodes CDR1 SQVTM and CDR2 ANQGSEA. After removal of 6 bases from V and 3 bases from J, the junction contained 7 bases not matched to a gene. The CDR3 here is CSVAGTGLYEQYF. CDR3 in DNA: TGCAGCGTGGCCGGGACAGGCCTCTACGAGCAGTACTTC.

The table lists this clone with a few counts. The chain couples TRBV19 to TRBJ2-1, with 7 bases matching TRBD2. CDR1 and CDR2 from the germline V gene are LNHDA and SQIVND (reference sequence). With V trimmed by 6 bases and J by 6 bases, 8 bases remained unmatched. The CDR3 consists of 14 residues. The CDR3 coding sequence is TGTGCCAGTAGCGCACTAGCGACAGTCAATGAGCAGTTCTTC. Its protein product is CASSALATVNEQFF.

This chain joins TRBV5-1 and TRBJ2-3; D not certain. This CDR3 contains 13 residues. The V end was cut by 0 bases, the J end by 8 bases, with 10 bases between. Germline assignment: CDR1 SGHRS and CDR2 YFSETQ. The CDR3 sequence is CASSLAGRSTQYF. The CDR3 nucleotides read TGCGCCAGCAGCTTGGCCGGGCGAAGTACGCAGTATTTT.

This chain joins TRBV7-3 and TRBJ2-6, with 9 positions matching TRBD1. Germline CDR1 and CDR2: SGHTA and FQGTGA. The CDR3 runs 19 residues. Trimming removed 1 base from V and 0 bases from J; junction bases left unmatched: 7. The CDR3: CASSLMGTGFSSGANVLTF. The DNA for the CDR3 is TGTGCCAGCAGCTTAATGGGGACAGGGTTTAGCTCTGGGGCCAACGTCCTGACTTTC.

The chain uses TRBV6-6 and TRBJ2-3; no reliable D call. Germline V gives CDR1 MNHNY, CDR2 SVGAGI (reference sequence). The CDR3 runs 13 residues. V lost 0 bases and J 4 bases, leaving 5 bases between the germline ends. CDR3 sequence: CASSYSVPDTQYF. DNA for the CDR3: TGTGCCAGCAGTTACTCGGTACCAGATACGCAGTATTTT.

V usage is TRBV14 and J usage is TRBJ1-1; TRBD1 matches 9 bases. After removal of 10 bases from V and 5 bases from J, the junction contained 11 bases not matched to a gene. The CDR3 covers 14 residues. Germline-derived CDR1 and CDR2 are SGHDN and FVKESK. CDR3 in DNA: TGTGCCACCCGGGACAGGGTAAGTTGGACTGAAGCTTTCTTT. Its protein product is CATRDRVSWTEAFF. The full variable domain, completed using reference TRBV14 and TRBJ1-1, is EAGVTQFPSHSVIEKGQTVTLRCDPISGHDNLYWYRRVMGKEIKFLLHFVKESKQDESGMPNNRFLAERTGGTYSTLKVQPAELEDSGVYFCATRDRVSWTEAFFGQGTRLTVV.

The chain carries TRBV10-3 and TRBJ2-1, with D tentatively TRBD2 (5 bases). Germline V CDR1 and CDR2: ENHRY, SYGVKD. This CDR3 is built from 15 residues. Between the trimmed V and J ends, which lost 2 bases and 4 bases, there was a span of 12 bases. Here the CDR3 DNA reads TGTGCCATCAGTGAGGCCGGGGTAGCATACAATGAGCAGTTCTTC. Amino acid sequence: CAISEAGVAYNEQFF.

The chain uses TRBV20-1 and TRBJ1-6; possible D gene TRBD1, 6 bases. The CDR3 has 11 residues. Per germline, CDR1 DFQATT and CDR2 SNEGSKA (reference sequence). Deletions cut 7 bases from V and 6 bases from J, with 7 bases between. The CDR3 DNA follows: TGCAGTGTGGACAGTAATTCACCCCTCCACTTT. Protein sequence: CSVDSNSPLHF.

This clone was detected only a few times. The gene calls are TRBV2 and TRBJ2-4; D unresolved. The CDR3 is 14 amino acids. V gave up 6 bases and J gave up 0 bases, with 9 bases separating them. CDR1 SNHLY and CDR2 FYNNEI come from the germline V gene. CDR3 nucleotide sequence: TGTGCCAGCAGGGGTCGTTTAGCCAAAAACATTCAGTACTTC. Translating it yields CASRGRLAKNIQYF.

This clone showed up just a few times. The J gene is TRBJ1-2, the V gene TRBV28, with unresolved D. CDR3 size: 13 residues. In germline, CDR1 is MDHEN, CDR2 SYDVKM. Trimming removed 3 bases at V and 6 bases at J, with 11 bases between. The CDR3 DNA follows: TGTGCCAGCAGTTTCTCCGGGCTGGATGGCTACACCTTC. Its protein product is CASSFSGLDGYTF.

The chain has TRBV6-5 and TRBJ2-7; D may be TRBD1 (5 bases). Germline lookup yields CDR1 MNHEY and CDR2 SVGAGI. The CDR3 length is 11 residues. V lost 8 bases and J lost 9, with 14 bases in between. The CDR3 nucleotides read TGTGCCAGCGGGCCAGGGTATGTGCAGTACTTC. Amino acid sequence: CASGPGYVQYF.

This clone was detected a few times. This chain connects TRBV30 to TRBJ1-2; no firm D call. Germline CDR1 GTSNPN, CDR2 SVGIG (reference sequence). This CDR3 region has 13 residues. V was shortened by 2 bases and J by 4 bases, with 11 bases between the two germline ends. CDR3 protein: CAWSPNTGYGYTF. DNA for the CDR3: TGTGCCTGGAGTCCAAATACGGGCTATGGCTACACCTTC.

This clone was observed a few times. The chain uses TRBV9 and TRBJ2-2; maybe TRBD2 (6 bases). V shed 8 bases and J shed 1 base, with 12 bases lying between them. In germline, CDR1 is SGDLS, CDR2 YYNGEE. The CDR3 runs 14 residues. CDR3 bases: TGTGCCAGTCAGGTGGGGGGGAACACCGGGGAGCTGTTTTTT. Encoded protein: CASQVGGNTGELFF.

The J gene is TRBJ2-1, the V gene TRBV7-9; TRBD2 matches 7 bases. The CDR3 has 15 amino acids. V shed 5 bases and J 2 bases; nucleotides not matched to a gene: 6. The germline CDR1 and CDR2 sequences are SEHNR and FQNEAQ (reference sequence). Here the CDR3 reads CASSTPGTTYNEQFF. In DNA form, the CDR3 reads TGTGCCAGCAGCACCCCCGGGACTACCTACAATGAGCAGTTCTTC.

About this clone itself: Other DNA sequences of this sample code for an identical CDR3. V usage is TRBV19 and J usage is TRBJ1-2, with a tentative D call TRBD1 (6 bases). The CDR3 covers 13 residues. Trimming stripped 1 base from V and 5 bases from J, with 8 bases between. CDR1 is LNHDA, CDR2 SQIVND, per germline (reference sequence). The CDR3 reads CASSIAQGYGYTF. CDR3 nucleotide sequence: TGTGCCAGTAGTATAGCGCAGGGGTATGGCTACACCTTC. Variable domain in full (rest from reference TRBV19 and TRBJ1-2): DGGITQSPKYLFRKEGQNVTLSCEQNLNHDAMYWYRQDPGQGLRLIYYSQIVNDFQKGDIAEGYSVSREKKESFPLTVTSAQKNPTAFYLCASSIAQGYGYTFGSGTRLTVV.

V and J are TRBV28 and TRBJ2-3; TRBD2 aligns across 12 bases. Germline CDR1 MDHEN, CDR2 SYDVKM. With 6 bases clipped from V and 6 bases from J, the junction kept 10 bases outside the gene matches. This CDR3 is built from 16 residues. CDR3 protein: CASSSPTSGGGDTQYF. The DNA of the CDR3 is TGTGCCAGCAGCTCCCCGACTAGCGGGGGAGGGGATACGCAGTATTTT. The whole variable domain, filled in from reference TRBV28 and TRBJ2-3, reads DVKVTQSSRYLVKRTGEKVFLECVQDMDHENMFWYRQDPGLGLRLIYFSYDVKMKEKGDIPEGYSVSREKKERFSLILESASTNQTSMYLCASSSPTSGGGDTQYFGPGTRLTVL.

This clone has a handful of counts. The chain is built from TRBV4-1 and TRBJ2-5; 8 bases map to TRBD2. V gave up 1 base and J gave up 5 bases; unmatched junction bases: 3. The CDR3 is 14 amino acids. The V gene's germline CDR1 is MGHRA and CDR2 YSYEKL. The CDR3 reads CASSQVGGAETQYF. CDR3 bases: TGCGCCAGCAGCCAAGTCGGGGGGGCCGAGACCCAGTACTTC.

This clone came up a few times. The gene calls are TRBV5-8 and TRBJ1-5; D unresolved. Germline CDR1 is SGHTS and CDR2 is YDEGEE. V lost 0 bases and J lost 7, with 5 bases in between. This CDR3 comprises 12 residues. CDR3 coding DNA: TGTGCCAGCAGCTTGGCCGGGCAGCCCCAGCATTTT. Translation gives CASSLAGQPQHF.

This clone was counted only a few times. This sequence joins TRBV9 and TRBJ1-5, with D tentatively TRBD1 (5 bases). Trimming took off 0 bases at V and 6 bases at J, with 10 bases between the two ends. CDR3 length equals 14 residues. CDR1 and CDR2 from the germline V gene are SGDLS and YYNGEE. The CDR3 loop reads CASSVDGGVQPQHF. The CDR3 DNA reads as TGTGCCAGCAGCGTAGATGGGGGGGTTCAGCCCCAGCATTTT.

This clone occurred a few times. The rearrangement uses TRBV7-9 and TRBJ1-1; 8 bases map to TRBD1. Per germline, CDR1 SEHNR and CDR2 FQNEAQ (reference sequence). The V gene end was trimmed by 5 bases and the J gene end by 4 bases; junction bases not matched to a gene: 6. The CDR3 has 14 residues. CDR3 sequence (DNA): TGTGCCAGCAGCCTAGAGACAGGGGCCACTGAAGCTTTCTTT. Amino acid sequence: CASSLETGATEAFF. The variable domain in full, completed from reference TRBV7-9 and TRBJ1-1, reads DTGVSQNPRHKITKRGQNVTFRCDPISEHNRLYWYRQTLGQGPEFLTYFQNEAQLEKSRLLSDRFSAERPKGSFSTLEIQRTEQGDSAMYLCASSLETGATEAFFGQGTRLTVV.